The sequence of this TCR beta chain was determined in a study of blood T cell repertoires in COVID-19. On the study more broadly: T cells, B-cell-depleted T cells, or PBMCs provided the cDNA or gDNA that served as material.

Sequencing used immunoSEQ multiplex PCR; TCRdb keeps in-frame clones, though not all of them. The sample carries 10,000 to 15,000 clones, just under 80% recorded once. This CDR3 is built from 15 residues. V shed 4 bases, J shed 0 bases, and the junction held 5 bases outside the gene matches. The V gene's germline CDR1 is LGHDT and CDR2 YNNKEL (reference sequence). The chain uses TRBV3-1 (or the pseudogene TRBV3-2) and TRBJ1-2; TRBD1 agrees at 7 bases. The specimen sequenced was peripheral blood. The receptor was isolated from a human donor in a cohort sampled during active COVID-19. CDR3 in amino acids: CASSPGQAANYGYTF. CDR3 in DNA: TGTGCCAGCAGCCCAGGACAGGCTGCTAACTATGGCTACACCTTC.